A selection of T cell receptor beta chains follows, all from one sample in a study of T cell responses to AZD1222 COVID-19 vaccine. Data came from immunoSEQ multiplex PCR; TCRdb stores just in-frame clones and leaves some out. The sample records 95,000 to 150,000 clones, about 90% being singletons. Sequenced material: peripheral blood, taken on day 0 of AZD1222 vaccination. The receptor set was obtained from an adult in good health. CDR3s include the opening cysteine and the closing phenylalanine or tryptophan. Each record gives: clone size, J gene, V gene, D gene, CDR3 protein, CDR3 DNA. The D gene is left open where the match is weak. A row's size may be missing; if present it is once, few, many or a size class.

. | TRBJ2-3 | TRBV3-1/TRBV3-2 | TRBD2 | CASSQMGGRNADTQYF | TGTGCCAGCAGCCAAATGGGCGGGAGGAACGCAGATACGCAGTATTTT
once | TRBJ2-7 | TRBV7-9 | . | CASSLQEAQQGTYEQYF | TGTGCCAGCAGCTTACAAGAGGCACAGCAGGGAACCTACGAGCAGTACTTC
once | TRBJ1-6 | TRBV4-2 | TRBD1 | CASSQTGGRYNSPLHF | TGTGCCAGCAGCCAAACAGGGGGCCGGTACAATTCACCCCTCCACTTT
. | TRBJ2-2 | TRBV14 | TRBD2 | CASSPLAGNTGELFF | TGTGCCAGCAGCCCCTTAGCGGGGAACACCGGGGAGCTGTTTTTT
. | TRBJ1-2 | TRBV5-4 | TRBD1 | CASSLEGQGAGGYTF | TGTGCCAGCAGCTTGGAGGGACAGGGGGCGGGTGGCTACACCTTC
. | TRBJ2-1 | TRBV3-1/TRBV3-2 | . | CASSQGLYNEQFF | TGTGCCAGCAGCCAAGGACTTTACAATGAGCAGTTCTTC
. | TRBJ2-3 | TRBV6-2/TRBV6-3 | . | CASSRLGTDTQYF | TGTGCCAGCAGCAGACTTGGCACAGATACGCAGTATTTT
. | TRBJ1-5 | TRBV3-1/TRBV3-2 | . | CASSQKTGKNQPQHF | TGTGCCAGCAGCCAAAAAACAGGGAAAAATCAGCCCCAGCATTTT
. | TRBJ2-1 | TRBV19 | TRBD2 | CASSRSSGRYNEQFF | TGTGCCAGTAGTAGATCTAGCGGGAGGTACAATGAGCAGTTCTTC
few | TRBJ1-1 | TRBV5-1 | TRBD1 | CASSSGQPNTEAFF | TGCGCCAGCAGCTCGGGACAGCCGAACACTGAAGCTTTCTTT
. | TRBJ2-3 | TRBV7-3 | . | CASSSSADTQYF | TGTGCCAGCAGCTCCTCAGCCGATACGCAGTATTTT
. | TRBJ1-5 | TRBV5-1 | . | CASSLGDTRNQPQHF | TGCGCCAGCAGCTTGGGGGACACACGCAATCAGCCCCAGCATTTT
. | TRBJ2-7 | TRBV7-9 | . | CASSPAENPYEQYF | TGTGCCAGCAGCCCAGCAGAGAATCCCTACGAGCAGTACTTC
. | TRBJ2-7 | TRBV19 | TRBD2 | CASSISSGETYEQYF | TGTGCCAGTAGTATCTCTAGCGGAGAGACCTACGAGCAGTACTTC
. | TRBJ1-3 | TRBV10-2 | . | CASSESLAGAGNTIYF | TGCGCCAGCAGTGAGTCGTTAGCAGGCGCTGGAAACACCATATATTTT
. | TRBJ2-1 | TRBV2 | TRBD2 | CASSVGREYNEQFF | TGTGCCAGCAGCGTCGGGCGGGAGTACAATGAGCAGTTCTTC
few | TRBJ1-4 | TRBV19 | . | CASSWAVTNEKLFF | TGTGCCAGTAGTTGGGCAGTAACTAATGAAAAACTGTTTTTT
. | TRBJ1-1 | TRBV23-1 | . | CASSREPEAFF | TGCGCCAGCAGCCGGGAACCTGAAGCTTTCTTT
. | TRBJ1-1 | TRBV19 | TRBD1 | CASSRQGMNTEAFF | TGTGCCAGTAGTAGACAGGGGATGAACACTGAAGCTTTCTTT
. | TRBJ1-2 | TRBV3-1/TRBV3-2 | . | CASSQWEESYYGYTF | TGTGCCAGCAGCCAATGGGAAGAGTCCTACTATGGCTACACCTTC
. | TRBJ2-7 | TRBV13 | TRBD2 | CASSHRLAGGVEQYF | TGTGCCAGCAGCCACAGACTAGCGGGAGGAGTTGAGCAGTACTTC
. | TRBJ2-2 | TRBV6-6 | . | CASSYNTGELFF | TGTGCCAGCAGTTACAACACCGGGGAGCTGTTTTTT
. | TRBJ2-1 | TRBV4-2 | . | CASSPGRGSSGNEQFF | TGTGCCAGCAGCCCTGGACGGGGTTCTTCAGGCAATGAGCAGTTCTTC
. | TRBJ2-1 | TRBV9 | . | CASTTSLGGYNEQFF | TGTGCCAGCACCACCTCCCTCGGTGGTTACAATGAGCAGTTCTTC
. | TRBJ1-2 | TRBV6-5 | . | CASSQDWALSYGYTF | TGTGCCAGCAGTCAGGACTGGGCATTGAGCTATGGCTACACCTTC
. | TRBJ1-1 | TRBV5-6 | . | CASSWGTTENTEAFF | TGTGCCAGCAGCTGGGGGACAACCGAAAACACTGAAGCTTTCTTT
. | TRBJ1-2 | TRBV4-2 | . | CASSPYRGGQGFNYGYTF | TGTGCCAGCAGCCCCTACCGAGGGGGGCAGGGATTTAACTATGGCTACACCTTC
. | TRBJ2-1 | TRBV19 | TRBD1 | CASSPRDRGTSYNEQFF | TGTGCCAGTAGCCCTCGTGACAGGGGGACTTCCTACAATGAGCAGTTCTTC